This T cell receptor (beta chain) appears in the sequencing data of a study of T cell repertoires in cytomegalovirus infection. MiXCR, run by TCRdb on the reads, gives a single entry per CDR3 protein. The data contain hundreds of thousands of distinct CDR3 sequences, 30% to 40% of them singletons. Worth noting for this clonotype: The target antigen is unknown.

CDR1 is SGHVS and CDR2 is FQNEAQ in the germline V gene. The CDR3 runs to 16 residues. V was clipped by 5 bases and J by 0 bases; unmatched bases: 4. This specimen was cultured PBMCs, taken from culture after CMV antigen stimulation. This rearrangement joins TRBV7-8 to TRBJ1-6; 7 bases line up with TRBD1. The receptor was derived from a human donor in good health (CMV status not recorded). Some clones in this sample may be carry-over from other donors' samples. This CDR3 is CASSARGNSYNSPLHF. In DNA form, the CDR3 reads TGTGCCAGCAGCGCCAGGGGGAACTCCTATAATTCACCCCTCCACTTT.